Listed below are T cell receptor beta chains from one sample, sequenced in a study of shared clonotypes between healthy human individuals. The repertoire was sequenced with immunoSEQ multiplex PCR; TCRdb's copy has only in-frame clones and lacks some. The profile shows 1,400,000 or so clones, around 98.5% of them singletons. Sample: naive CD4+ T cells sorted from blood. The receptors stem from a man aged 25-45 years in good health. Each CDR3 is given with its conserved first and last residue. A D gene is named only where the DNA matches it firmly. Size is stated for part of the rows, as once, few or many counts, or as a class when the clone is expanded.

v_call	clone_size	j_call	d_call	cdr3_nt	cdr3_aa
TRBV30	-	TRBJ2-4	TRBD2	TGTGCCTGGGGAAGAGCGGGAGATATTCAGTACTTC	CAWGRAGDIQYF
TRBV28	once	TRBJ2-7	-	TGTGCCAGCAGTCTGAGCTCCTACGAGCAGTACTTC	CASSLSSYEQYF
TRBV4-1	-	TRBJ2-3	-	TGCGCCAGCAGCCAAGAACGTCATCCAGATACGCAGTATTTT	CASSQERHPDTQYF
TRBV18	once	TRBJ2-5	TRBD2	TGTGCCAGCTCACCAATAGGGAGGGCGAGGCATTTAGAGACCCAGTACTTC	CASSPIGRARHLETQYF
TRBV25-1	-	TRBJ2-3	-	TGTGCCAGCAGTGAGAGCACAGATACGCAGTATTTT	CASSESTDTQYF
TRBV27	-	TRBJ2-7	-	TGTGCCAGCAGTTTACGTCAGGGTCGCGAGCAGTACTTC	CASSLRQGREQYF
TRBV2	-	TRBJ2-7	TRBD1	TGTGCCAGCATGCGGGACAGGGAATCCTACGAGCAGTACTTC	CASMRDRESYEQYF
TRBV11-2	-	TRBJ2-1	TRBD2	TGTGCCAGCCGGGGAGGACTAGCGGGGAGCTCCTACAATGAGCAGTTCTTC	CASRGGLAGSSYNEQFF
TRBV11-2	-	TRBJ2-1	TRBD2	TGTGCCAGCAGGCCGGCGGGGGGGGTAACCTACAATGAGCAGTTCTTC	CASRPAGGVTYNEQFF
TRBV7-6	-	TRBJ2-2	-	TGTGCCAGCAGCCGAATTCCCCCTCCAACCGGGGAGCTGTTTTTT	CASSRIPPPTGELFF
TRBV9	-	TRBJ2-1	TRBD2	TGTGCCAGCAGCGTAGTCGGGAGGGCCAGTTACAATGAGCAGTTCTTC	CASSVVGRASYNEQFF
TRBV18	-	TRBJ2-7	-	TGTGCCAGCTCACTACTACCGGAAGGGGGCTCCTACGAGCAGTACTTC	CASSLLPEGGSYEQYF
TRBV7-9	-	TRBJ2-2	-	TGTGCCAGCAGCTTAACTAGCCTGGACACCGGGGAGCTGTTTTTT	CASSLTSLDTGELFF
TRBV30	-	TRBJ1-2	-	TGTGCCTGGAGCGGGACACCCTTGGCTTTCGGGGCTAACTATGGCTACACCTTC	CAWSGTPLAFGANYGYTF
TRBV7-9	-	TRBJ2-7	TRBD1	TGTGCCAGCAGCTCCCAGGACAGGGGGCACCGATCGGGGCAGTACTTC	CASSSQDRGHRSGQYF
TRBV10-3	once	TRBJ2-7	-	TGTGCCATCAGTGAGTATGGGGGTACCTACGAGCAGTACTTC	CAISEYGGTYEQYF
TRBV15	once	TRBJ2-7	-	TGTGCCACCAGCAGAGATAGATTAGGGGCGGCCTACGAGCAGTACTTC	CATSRDRLGAAYEQYF
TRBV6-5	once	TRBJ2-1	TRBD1	TGTGCCAGCAGTTACAAGAGGGGGCCCTCCTACAATGAGCAGTTCTTC	CASSYKRGPSYNEQFF
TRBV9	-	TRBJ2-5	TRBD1	TGTGCCAGCAGCGTAGGGGGACAGATCCAAGAGACCCAGTACTTC	CASSVGGQIQETQYF
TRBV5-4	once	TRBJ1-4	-	TGTGCCAGCAGCTTGCCTGGGGAAAAACTGTTTTTT	CASSLPGEKLFF
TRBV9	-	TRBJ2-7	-	TGTGCCAGCAGCGTAGGTGGTTTCGACTACGAGCAGTACTTC	CASSVGGFDYEQYF
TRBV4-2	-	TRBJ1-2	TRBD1	TGTGCCAGCAGCCAAGGGGGGACAGATTATGGCTACACCTTC	CASSQGGTDYGYTF
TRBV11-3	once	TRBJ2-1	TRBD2	TGTGCCAGCTCAAGGGAGGGGACGATAATGAATGAGCAGTTCTTC	CASSREGTIMNEQFF
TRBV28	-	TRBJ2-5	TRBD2	TGTGCCAGCTCCTCTAGCGGGAGTGGTGAAGAGACCCAGTACTTC	CASSSSGSGEETQYF
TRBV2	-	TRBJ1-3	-	TGTGCCAGCACTTTAGGACAGATAACTGGAAACACCATATATTTT	CASTLGQITGNTIYF
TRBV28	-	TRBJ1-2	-	TGTGCCAGCAGGACTCCTGCTAACTATGGCTACACCTTC	CASRTPANYGYTF
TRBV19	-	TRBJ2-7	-	TGTGCCAGCACTGCCGGACGCCTCTACGAGCAGTACTTC	CASTAGRLYEQYF
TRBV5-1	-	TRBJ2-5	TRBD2	TGCGCCAGCAGCTGGGGACTAGCGGGAATGGAGACCCAGTACTTC	CASSWGLAGMETQYF
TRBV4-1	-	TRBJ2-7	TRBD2	TGCGCCAGCAGCCCCCGACTAGCGGGAGCGTACGAGCAGTACTTC	CASSPRLAGAYEQYF
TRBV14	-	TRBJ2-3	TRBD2	TGTGCCAGCAGTCTAGCGGGAGGGCGACTTGGTACGCAGTATTTT	CASSLAGGRLGTQYF
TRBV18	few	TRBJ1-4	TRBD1	TGTGCCAGCTCACCGGGACAGGGGAATGAAAAACTGTTTTTT	CASSPGQGNEKLFF